The entry below describes one TCR beta chain. As yet, its antigen is unknown. The sample is drawn from a study of post-analysis software for immune sequencing data. Germline V gene sequence: CDR1 DFQATT, CDR2 SNEGSKA (reference sequence). CDR3 length equals 14 residues. Deletions cut 6 bases from V and 7 bases from J, with 21 bases between. Unique molecular identifiers featured in each of the TCR beta cDNA libraries. TCRdb reprocessed the PCR reads with MiXCR, giving one entry per CDR3 protein. The sample holds roughly 600,000 distinct CDR3 sequences, 44% seen once. Study results and limitations: TRBV5-6, TRBV5-1 and TRBV20-1 belonged to a set of a handful of TRBV segments that were more frequent in patients than controls. People with multiple sclerosis had a significantly lower normalized Chao1 diversity than controls did.

The chain links TRBV20-1 to TRBJ2-5, with D possibly TRBD1 on 5 matching bases. The origin of this receptor is a girl aged 5 to 17 with multiple sclerosis. The sample comprised blood. CDR3 sequence (DNA): TGCAGTGCAGCCCCCGGACGACAGTCCGGGACCCAGTACTTC. Residues: CSAAPGRQSGTQYF.